This passage covers 2 T cell receptor beta chains from one sample sequenced in a study of shared clonotypes between healthy human individuals. Using immunoSEQ multiplex PCR, the repertoire was profiled, and TCRdb retains in-frame clones only, with some absent. This sample has about 980,000 clones, with 70% to 85% found just once. Sequenced sample: memory CD4+ T cells sorted from blood. Noted subset: CD45RA-negative fraction. The receptors come from a man younger than 30 in good health.

The chain has TRBV5-1 and TRBJ1-5, with D maybe TRBD1 (6 bases). This CDR3 has 14 residues. V was clipped by 3 bases and J by 3 bases, with 10 bases between them. The germline gives CDR1 SGHRS, CDR2 YFSETQ. For the CDR3, the DNA is TGCGCCAGCAGCTCAGGGGACCTCAATCAGCCCCAGCATTTT. Its protein product is CASSSGDLNQPQHF.

The chain employs TRBV7-9 and TRBJ1-2; D is unresolved. CDR3 length: 12 residues. Germline-derived CDR1 and CDR2 are SEHNR and FQNEAQ (reference sequence). V was cut by 3 bases and J by 8 bases, with 10 bases left in between. The CDR3: CASSFGSPGYTF. The CDR3 region has the DNA TGTGCCAGCAGCTTCGGTTCCCCAGGCTACACCTTC.